This entry describes one T cell receptor (beta chain). The method was immunoSEQ multiplex PCR; TCRdb's version includes in-frame clones alone and lacks a portion of them. Altogether 2 million to 2.5 million clones are present, 85% to 95% being singletons, with the ten largest covering approximately 0.39%. The germline gives CDR1 SGHRS, CDR2 YFSETQ. Trimming took 2 bases from V and 4 from J, leaving 22 bases between them. The CDR3 is made up of 18 amino acids. The data belong to a study of shared clonotypes between healthy human individuals. This TCR came from a young man in good health. Some clones in this sample may be carry-over from other donors' samples. The chain has TRBV5-1 and TRBJ1-3; TRBD1 is a possible D gene (6 bases). Sequencing used naive CD4+ T cells from PBMCs. Subset indicated: CD45RA+ positively selected. CDR3 loop: CASSLGGIKPRRGNTIYF. CDR3 bases: TGCGCCAGCAGCTTAGGGGGGATCAAGCCCCGTCGAGGAAACACCATATATTTT. The full variable domain, completed using reference TRBV5-1 and TRBJ1-3, is KAGVTQTPRYLIKTRGQQVTLSCSPISGHRSVSWYQQTPGQGLQFLFEYFSETQRNKGNFPGRFSGRQFSNSRSEMNVSTLELGDSALYLCASSLGGIKPRRGNTIYFGEGSWLTVV.